The source of this T cell receptor (beta chain) is a study of human T cells and chemical hapten exposure. Study in general: Small pooled library volume differences chiefly drove per-sample TCR yield variation.

This clonotype was seen more than once but under ten times. Per germline, CDR1 SGDLS and CDR2 YYNGEE. V was pared by 4 bases and J by 8 bases, with 11 bases between. The CDR3 is made up of 12 amino acids. Documented time point: patch test 3, about 24 weeks after DPC sensitization. Treatment in this sample: therapeutic diphenylcyclopropenone sensitization with weekly scalp DPC. TCRdb analysed the RACE reads with MiXCR anew, one entry per CDR3 protein. There are approximately 160,000 distinct CDR3 sequences in the sample; roughly a quarter occur only once, and around 1.9% lies in the top ten. The receptor was derived from a woman aged 18-29 years with alopecia areata. Some clones in this sample may be carry-over from other donors' samples. Sequences were derived from whole blood, sampled in connection with sensitization to the hapten diphenylcyclopropenone (DPC). The chain carries TRBV9 and TRBJ2-3; weak D call: TRBD2 (6 bases). CDR3 DNA: TGTGCCAGCAGCACTAGCTCTGGTACGCAGTATTTT. It codes for CASSTSSGTQYF.